The subject of this entry is one T cell receptor beta chain. The germline V gene encodes CDR1 MDHEN and CDR2 SYDVKM. V lost 5 bases, J lost 1 base, and 8 bases stayed unmatched. There are 16 residues in the CDR3. The sample belongs to a study of glioma-infiltrating T cells. Using RNA template, CDR3s of TCR alpha and beta were amplified with iRepertoire arm-PCR. MiXCR was run by TCRdb on the multiplex PCR reads, yielding one entry per CDR3 protein. The repertoire holds roughly 100,000 distinct CDR3 sequences, with approximately 40% as singletons. The sample consisted of glioma tissue, nonneoplastic brain tissue, or PBMCs (not recorded which). The chain links TRBV28 to TRBJ1-2; 9 positions match TRBD1. The source is a human donor with low-grade glioma or glioblastoma, undergoing nonglioma brain surgery, or in good health (not recorded which). This CDR3 is CASSLTGTGNNYGYTF. In DNA, the CDR3 is TGTGCCAGCAGTCTCACCGGGACAGGGAATAACTATGGCTACACCTTC.